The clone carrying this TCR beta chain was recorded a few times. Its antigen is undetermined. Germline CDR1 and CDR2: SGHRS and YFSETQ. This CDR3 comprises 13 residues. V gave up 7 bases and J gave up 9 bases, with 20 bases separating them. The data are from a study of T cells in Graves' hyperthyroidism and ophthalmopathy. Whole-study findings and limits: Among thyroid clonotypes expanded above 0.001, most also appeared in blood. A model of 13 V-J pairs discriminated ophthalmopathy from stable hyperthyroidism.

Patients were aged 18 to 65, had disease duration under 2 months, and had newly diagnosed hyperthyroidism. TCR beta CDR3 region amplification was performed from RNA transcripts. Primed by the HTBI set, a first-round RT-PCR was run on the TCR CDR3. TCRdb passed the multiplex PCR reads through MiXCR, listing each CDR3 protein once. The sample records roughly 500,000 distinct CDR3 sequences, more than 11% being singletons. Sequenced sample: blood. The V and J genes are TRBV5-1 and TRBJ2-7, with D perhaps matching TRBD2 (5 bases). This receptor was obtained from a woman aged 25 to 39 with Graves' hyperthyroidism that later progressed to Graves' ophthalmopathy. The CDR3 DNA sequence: TGCGCCAGCGCCGGGATCCTGGGGAACGGGCAGTACTTC. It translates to CASAGILGNGQYF.